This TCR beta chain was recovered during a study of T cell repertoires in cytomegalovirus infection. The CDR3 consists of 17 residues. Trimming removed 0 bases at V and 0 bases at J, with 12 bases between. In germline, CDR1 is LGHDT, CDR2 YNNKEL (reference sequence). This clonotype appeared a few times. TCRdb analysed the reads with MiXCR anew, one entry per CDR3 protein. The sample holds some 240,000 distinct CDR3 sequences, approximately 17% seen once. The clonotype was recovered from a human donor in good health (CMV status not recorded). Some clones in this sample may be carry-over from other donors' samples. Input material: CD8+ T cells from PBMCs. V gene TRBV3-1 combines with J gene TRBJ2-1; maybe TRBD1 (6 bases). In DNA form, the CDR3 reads TGTGCCAGCAGCCAAGACAGGGGATCTCCCTCCTACAATGAGCAGTTCTTC. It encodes CASSQDRGSPSYNEQFF.